The next 16 T cell receptor beta chains were all read from a single sample in a study of cytomegalovirus exposure and HLA in healthy donors (dated by TCRdb to about 2017). The receptor library was made with the immunoSEQ multiplex PCR assay. For the multiplex PCR, a mixture combining 60 forward primers for TCR Vbeta segments and 13 reverse primers for TCR Jbeta segments was used. The table comes from immuneACCESS by way of TCRdb, which keeps in-frame sequences with V and J called. Part of the clones is missing from these tables; in studies checked, under half for an unresolved V gene and the rest for unknown reasons. Counted in this sample were 150,000 to 200,000 clones; approximately 82% of them appeared once. The top ten clonotypes cover roughly 1.5% of the sample. Material: PBMCs. These receptors all stem from a woman aged 18-29 years in good health and CMV-seronegative.

This clone was observed a handful of times. The chain couples TRBV5-4 to TRBJ1-1, with D uncertain. The CDR3 spans 12 residues. Germline V gene lookup returns CDR1 SGHNT and CDR2 YYREEE (reference sequence). The ends were cut back, 3 bases at V and 0 bases at J, with 3 bases in the middle. Written as DNA, the CDR3 is TGTGCCAGCAGCTCCATGAACACTGAAGCTTTCTTT. Its translation: CASSSMNTEAFF.

The chain has TRBV7-9 and TRBJ1-2; TRBD1 aligns across 7 bases. In germline, CDR1 is SEHNR, CDR2 FQNEAQ (reference sequence). This CDR3 has 14 residues. The ends lost 7 bases at V and 7 bases at J; junction bases unmatched: 12. CDR3 in amino acids: CASTPDREAGGYTF. DNA for the CDR3: TGTGCCAGCACCCCCGACAGGGAAGCTGGTGGCTACACCTTC.

This rearrangement joins TRBV10-1 to TRBJ2-5, with 10 positions matching TRBD2. V was pared by 5 bases and J by 0 bases, with 9 bases of the junction left unmatched. CDR3 size: 17 residues. The germline CDR1 and CDR2 sequences are WNHNN and SYGVQD (reference sequence). The CDR3 protein is CASSSDSAGGNQETQYF. The CDR3 nucleotides are TGCGCCAGCAGTAGCGACTCAGCGGGAGGGAACCAAGAGACCCAGTACTTC.

This chain connects TRBV30 to TRBJ1-2, with D hard to call. Germline V CDR1 and CDR2: GTSNPN, SVGIG (reference sequence). The CDR3 extends over 14 amino acids. The V end was cut by 2 bases, the J end by 7 bases, with 17 bases between. As DNA, the CDR3 is TGTGCCTGGAGTAGCGACGGTCTTGCCCGTGGCTACACCTTC. Its protein product is CAWSSDGLARGYTF.

The V gene is TRBV5-1, the J gene TRBJ2-1, with 7 bases lining up with TRBD1. The trim removed 3 bases at V and 7 bases at J, leaving 7 bases unmatched. Germline CDR1 reads SGHRS; CDR2 reads YFSETQ. The CDR3 spans 14 residues. DNA of the CDR3: TGCGCCAGCAGCTCCCGACAGGGTGGAAATGAGCAGTTCTTC. The encoded protein is CASSSRQGGNEQFF.

V gene TRBV10-3 combines with J gene TRBJ1-2; possibly TRBD1 for D (5 bases). Trimming stripped 6 bases from V and 4 bases from J, with 9 bases between. The CDR3 is 12 residues long. Germline V lookup: CDR1 ENHRY, CDR2 SYGVKD. This CDR3 reads CAISGGAYGYTF. The CDR3 region has the DNA TGTGCCATCAGCGGAGGGGCCTATGGCTACACCTTC.

The chain joins TRBV6-6 to TRBJ1-1; tentatively, D is TRBD1 (5 bases). V was cut by 5 bases and J by 4 bases, with 11 bases left in between. The CDR3 runs 13 residues. Germline lookup yields CDR1 MNHNY and CDR2 SVGAGI (reference sequence). CDR3 region: CASSPMDTTEAFF. The DNA for the CDR3 is TGTGCCAGCAGTCCGATGGACACCACTGAAGCTTTCTTT.

The rearrangement uses TRBV6-5 and TRBJ1-1, with 7 bases lining up with TRBD1. The CDR3 has 14 amino acids. CDR1 and CDR2 from the germline V gene are MNHEY and SVGAGI. V gave up 6 bases and J gave up 4 bases; unmatched junction bases: 8. CDR3 DNA: TGTGCCAGCAGCGAGACAGGGCCGGGCACTGAAGCTTTCTTT. Its protein product is CASSETGPGTEAFF.

The sample holds one count of this clone. The chain uses TRBV11-2 and TRBJ2-1, with TRBD2 as a possible D gene (5 bases). CDR1 and CDR2 from the germline V gene are SGHAT and FQNNGV. V lost 7 bases, J lost 0 bases, and 19 bases lay in between. This CDR3 has 17 amino acids. CDR3 sequence reads: CASKRRGEASSYNEQFF. CDR3 nucleotide sequence: TGTGCCAGCAAGCGGCGAGGAGAAGCGAGCTCCTACAATGAGCAGTTCTTC.

The rearrangement uses TRBV21-1 and TRBJ1-5; the table names TRBD1, a call not compared with the DNA. TRBV21-1 is a pseudogene segment. This CDR3 comprises 16 residues. CDR3 sequence: CASSMGDRRSNQPQHF. CDR3 nucleotide sequence: TGTGCCAGCAGTATGGGCGACAGGCGTAGCAATCAGCCCCAGCATTTT.

V and J are TRBV7-2 and TRBJ2-6, with 11 bases matching TRBD2. The CDR3 is made up of 18 amino acids. J gave up 0 bases and V 5 bases, and 6 bases lay outside the gene matches. Germline CDR1 reads SGHTA; CDR2 reads FQGNSA. Here the CDR3 reads CASSARGTSGSGANVLTF. In DNA, the CDR3 is TGTGCCAGCAGCGCGCGGGGGACTAGCGGCTCTGGGGCCAACGTCCTGACTTTC.

V usage is TRBV15 and J usage is TRBJ1-1, with 10 bases identical to TRBD1. This CDR3 is 18 amino acids long. The V gene end was trimmed by 1 base and the J gene end by 0 bases; junction bases not matched to a gene: 8. CDR1 is LNHNV and CDR2 is YYDKDF in the germline V gene (reference sequence). The CDR3, as DNA: TGTGCCACCAGCAGAGGAAGAGGGACAGGGGCACTGAACACTGAAGCTTTCTTT. Residues: CATSRGRGTGALNTEAFF.

Only a few counts were recorded for this clone. The chain carries TRBV6-6 and TRBJ2-7; a weak D match, TRBD2 (6 bases). Germline V gives CDR1 MNHNY, CDR2 SVGAGI (reference sequence). There are 15 residues in the CDR3. V lost 5 bases and J 0 bases, leaving 14 bases between the germline ends. CDR3 DNA: TGTGCCAGCAGTACAACCGGCGGGGACTCCTACGAGCAGTACGTC. Residues: CASSTTGGDSYEQYV.

This clone was seen once. V gene TRBV6-1 combines with J gene TRBJ2-1, with TRBD2 identical over 8 bases. The trim removed 10 bases at V and 1 base at J, leaving 9 bases unmatched. The germline V gene encodes CDR1 MNHNS and CDR2 SASEGT. The CDR3 is made up of 15 amino acids. The CDR3 reads CATSAASGSYNEQFF. The CDR3 bases are TGTGCCACCTCCGCGGCTAGCGGGTCCTACAATGAGCAGTTCTTC.

This chain joins TRBV10-3 and TRBJ2-1, with 14 bases identical to TRBD2. With 2 bases clipped from V and 6 bases from J, the junction kept 12 bases outside the gene matches. The CDR3 loop spans 19 amino acids. Germline CDR1 and CDR2: ENHRY and SYGVKD. CDR3 loop: CAISEGGLAGGTYVNEQFF. CDR3 bases: TGTGCCATCAGTGAGGGAGGACTAGCGGGAGGAACATACGTCAATGAGCAGTTCTTC.

V and J are TRBV2 and TRBJ2-1, with D uncertain. The V and J ends lost 8 bases and 8 bases respectively, with 10 bases between them. CDR3 length: 11 amino acids. Germline V lookup: CDR1 SNHLY, CDR2 FYNNEI. The CDR3 here is CASRLEYEQFF. The CDR3 DNA reads as TGTGCCAGCCGGCTAGAATATGAGCAGTTCTTC.